The 11 T cell receptor beta chains below were found in one sample sequenced in a study of T cell clones after liver transplantation. Sequencing was performed with immunoSEQ multiplex PCR; in TCRdb, only in-frame clones are kept and a portion is missing. The data contain about 80,000 clones, roughly 82% of them singletons. Sequenced material: CD4+ T cells from blood, taken 46 months after liver transplant. The receptors were gathered from a human patient who received a liver transplant. Some T cells may originate from the graft donor.

The J gene is TRBJ2-7, the V gene TRBV18; no clear D. Looked up from germline, CDR1 is KGHSH and CDR2 is LQKENI. V lost 4 bases and J 2 bases, leaving 9 bases between the germline ends. The CDR3 sequence is 13 residues long. CDR3 region: CASSQGSPYEQYF. For the CDR3, the DNA is TGTGCCAGCTCACAGGGTTCCCCCTACGAGCAGTACTTC.

The chain links TRBV5-8 to TRBJ2-7; D may match TRBD1 or TRBD2 (5 bases each). Per the germline V gene, CDR1 is SGHTS and CDR2 is YDEGEE. This CDR3 contains 12 residues. Trimming took 0 bases from V and 8 from J, leaving 9 bases between them. DNA of the CDR3: TGTGCCAGCAGCTTGGGGGGGTTCCAGCAGTACTTC. It encodes CASSLGGFQQYF.

The rearrangement links TRBV5-1 to TRBJ2-1, with TRBD2 matching over 10 bases. This CDR3 has 16 amino acids. J was trimmed by 6 bases and V by 0 bases; bases with no gene match: 6. Germline CDR1 SGHRS, CDR2 YFSETQ. The CDR3 nucleotides are TGCGCCAGCAGCTTGGCTAGCGGGAGTTCTTTCAATGAGCAGTTCTTC. The encoded protein is CASSLASGSSFNEQFF.

Written as DNA, the CDR3 is TGTGCCAGCAGGTCCTCGGGACTCCTCAATCAGCCCCAGCATTTT. The encoded protein is CASRSSGLLNQPQHF. The V gene is TRBV6-1, the J gene TRBJ1-5; possible D gene TRBD1, 5 bases. The CDR3 extends over 15 amino acids. Germline CDR1 and CDR2: MNHNS and SASEGT. V was cut by 6 bases and J by 3 bases, with 15 bases left in between.

This clone was picked up one time. The chain combines TRBV6-1 with TRBJ2-7; D remains unclear. The germline V gene encodes CDR1 MNHNS and CDR2 SASEGT. CDR3 length equals 14 residues. V lost 5 bases to trimming and J lost 4 bases, with 15 bases between them. The CDR3 DNA follows: TGTGCCAGCAGTTATGGCCGGCAACCGTACGAGCAGTACTTC. This translates into CASSYGRQPYEQYF.

This chain connects TRBV4-3 to TRBJ2-3; tentatively, D is TRBD1 (7 bases). The CDR3 runs to 16 residues. Germline loops: CDR1 LGHNA, CDR2 YSLEER. V gave up 0 bases and J gave up 3 bases, with 13 bases separating them. The CDR3 DNA is TGCGCCAGCAGCCAAGATAGCAGGGGGGAGACAGATACGCAGTATTTT. Translation gives CASSQDSRGETDTQYF.

The CDR3, as DNA: TGTGCCACCAGCTCTCGGGGTGGCAATCAGCCCCAGCATTTT. It codes for CATSSRGGNQPQHF. The rearrangement uses TRBV6-5 and TRBJ1-5; D is undetermined. The CDR3 runs 14 residues. V dropped 10 bases and J dropped 2 bases, with 15 bases sitting between them. Per germline, CDR1 MNHEY and CDR2 SVGAGI.

The chain links TRBV29-1 to TRBJ2-1; D remains ambiguous. This CDR3 is 15 amino acids long. Germline assignment: CDR1 SQVTM and CDR2 ANQGSEA. With 7 bases removed from V and 0 bases from J, the gap between germline ends came to 16 bases. This CDR3 reads CSAEAARSSYNEQFF. CDR3 nucleotides: TGCAGCGCCGAGGCCGCCCGGAGCTCCTACAATGAGCAGTTCTTC.

V is TRBV10-3 and J is TRBJ1-5; no definite D call. Between the trimmed V and J ends, which lost 2 bases and 4 bases, there was a span of 6 bases. The CDR3 consists of 13 residues. Germline-derived CDR1 and CDR2 are ENHRY and SYGVKD. The CDR3 DNA is TGTGCCATCAGTGAGGGTTTTAATCAGCCCCAGCATTTT. This sequence encodes CAISEGFNQPQHF.

The gene calls are TRBV5-8 and TRBJ1-4, with TRBD1 matching over 9 bases. The germline V gene has CDR1 SGHTS and CDR2 YDEGEE. The CDR3 consists of 15 residues. The V segment lost 4 bases and the J segment 8 bases; nucleotides outside the gene matches: 9. Here the CDR3 reads CASSLHRDRVEKLFF. The CDR3 DNA follows: TGTGCCAGCAGCCTACACCGGGACAGGGTGGAAAAACTGTTTTTT.

The CDR3 nucleotides are TGTGCCTGGAGCGCGGACTATGGCTACACCTTC. Its protein is CAWSADYGYTF. The chain carries TRBV30 and TRBJ1-2, with D hard to call. Per germline, CDR1 GTSNPN and CDR2 SVGIG (reference sequence). There are 11 residues in the CDR3. Deletions cut 3 bases from V and 3 bases from J, with 5 bases between.